This T cell receptor (beta chain) was retrieved from a study of human T cells and chemical hapten exposure. This clonotype was recorded a few times. The CDR3 is made up of 14 amino acids. V was trimmed by 6 bases and J by 7 bases, leaving 18 bases between them. Extraction of total RNA was performed on unfractionated whole blood. MiXCR was run by TCRdb on the 5' RACE reads, yielding one entry per CDR3 protein. The sample lists 150,000 or so distinct CDR3 sequences, 4.1% occurring once. The receptor's source is a female donor in good health. The gene calls are TRBV12-3 or TRBV12-4 and TRBJ1-1; D is uncertain. The chain's CDR3 is CASRGIAGRHEAFF. In nucleotides, the CDR3 is TGTGCCAGCAGGGGGATCGCAGGTCGGCATGAAGCTTTCTTT.